The present T cell receptor (beta chain) was sequenced within a study of cytomegalovirus exposure and HLA in healthy donors. The overall study: HLA-typed donors were the source of about 85 million unique TCRs, which an early data release held. Broader study findings: In an earlier analysis, in roughly 580 donors, most V segments appeared productive either ~90% or ~30% of the time. TCR beta V- and J-gene trimming was later associated with a missense DCLRE1C variant.

13 Jbeta primers and 60 Vbeta primers were used for the PCR. Assay: immunoSEQ multiplex PCR; the TCRdb copy retains only in-frame clones and omits some. This table holds some 120,000 clones, roughly 82% found once. This CDR3 contains 17 residues. The germline CDR1 and CDR2 sequences are SNHLY and FYNNEI. With 5 bases clipped from V and 3 bases from J, the junction kept 10 bases outside the gene matches. Turning to this clone: The antigen remains undetermined.

This chain joins TRBV2 and TRBJ2-7; 13 positions match TRBD2. The sequenced material came from PBMCs. This clonotype originated in a human donor in good health. The CDR3 nucleotides are TGTGCCAGCAGTCCACGGACTAGCGGGAGACTAAACTACGAGCAGTACTTC. The encoded protein is CASSPRTSGRLNYEQYF.